This T cell receptor (beta chain) was documented in a study of blood T cell repertoires in COVID-19. Study summary: Acute and convalescent COVID-19 specimens originated in the United States, Italy and Spain.

Original data processing: From reference gene primer amplification, estimates of nucleated cell counts were derived. Data came from immunoSEQ multiplex PCR; TCRdb stores just in-frame clones and leaves some out. That table furnishes V, J and clone size, whereas the DNA furnished D and trimming. The top ten hold just over 0.55% of the sample, which has 160,000 or so clones, 75% to 90% seen once. This receptor was identified in a man in his 60s with acute or convalescent COVID-19. Sequences were obtained from peripheral blood.

The CDR3 region has the DNA TGTGCCAGCAGCCCCCCCCGCACCCCGGCCGGGGAGCTGTTTTTT. Amino acids: CASSPPRTPAGELFF. The chain links TRBV7-2 to TRBJ2-2; no clear D. From germline, CDR1 is SGHTA and CDR2 FQGNSA. This CDR3 is 15 amino acids long. V was shortened by 5 bases and J by 6 bases, with 16 bases between the two germline ends.